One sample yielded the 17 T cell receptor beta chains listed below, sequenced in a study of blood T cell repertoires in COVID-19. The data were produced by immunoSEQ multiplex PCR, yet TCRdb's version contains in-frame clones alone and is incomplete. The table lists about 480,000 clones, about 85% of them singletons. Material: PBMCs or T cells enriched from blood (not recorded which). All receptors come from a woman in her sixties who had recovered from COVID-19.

Here the CDR3 DNA reads TGTGCCAGCTCACGGCAGGGGCACACTGAAGCTTTCTTT. Translating it yields CASSRQGHTEAFF. This chain uses TRBV18 with TRBJ1-1; tentative D call: TRBD1 (6 bases). CDR3 size: 13 residues. Trimming took 4 bases from V and 3 from J, leaving 9 bases between them. Per the germline V gene, CDR1 is KGHSH and CDR2 is LQKENI.

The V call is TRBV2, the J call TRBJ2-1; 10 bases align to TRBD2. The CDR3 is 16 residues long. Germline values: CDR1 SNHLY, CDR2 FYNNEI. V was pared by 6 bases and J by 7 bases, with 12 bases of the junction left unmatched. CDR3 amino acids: CASSRLAGDSGNEQFF. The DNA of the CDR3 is TGTGCCAGCAGCCGGCTAGCGGGGGATTCGGGAAATGAGCAGTTCTTC.

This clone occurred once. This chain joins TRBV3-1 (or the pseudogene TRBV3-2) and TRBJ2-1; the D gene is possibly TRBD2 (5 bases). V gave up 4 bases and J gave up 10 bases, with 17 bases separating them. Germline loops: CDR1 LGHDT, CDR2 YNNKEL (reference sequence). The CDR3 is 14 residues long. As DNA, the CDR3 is TGTGCCAGCAGCCGATACACTAGAAACTTCGAGCAGTTCTTC. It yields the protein CASSRYTRNFEQFF.

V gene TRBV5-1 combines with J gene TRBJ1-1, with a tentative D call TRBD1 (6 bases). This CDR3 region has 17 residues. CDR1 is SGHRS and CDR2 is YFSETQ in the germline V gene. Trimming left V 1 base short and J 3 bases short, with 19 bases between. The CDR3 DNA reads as TGCGCCAGCAGCTTGTGGGAGGGGGGAAATAGGGACACTGAAGCTTTCTTT. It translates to CASSLWEGGNRDTEAFF.

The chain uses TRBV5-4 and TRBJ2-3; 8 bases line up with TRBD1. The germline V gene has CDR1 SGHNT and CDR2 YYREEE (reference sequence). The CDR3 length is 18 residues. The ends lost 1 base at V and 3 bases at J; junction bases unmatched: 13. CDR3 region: CASSLPFGAGGRTDTQYF. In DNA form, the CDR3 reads TGTGCCAGCAGCTTGCCCTTTGGTGCAGGGGGCAGAACAGATACGCAGTATTTT.

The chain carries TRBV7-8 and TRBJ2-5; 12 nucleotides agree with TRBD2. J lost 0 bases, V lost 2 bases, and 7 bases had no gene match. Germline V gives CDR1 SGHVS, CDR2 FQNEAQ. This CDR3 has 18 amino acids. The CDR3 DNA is TGTGCCAGCAGCTTATGGCTAGCGGGGGGGCTTTACCAAGAGACCCAGTACTTC. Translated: CASSLWLAGGLYQETQYF. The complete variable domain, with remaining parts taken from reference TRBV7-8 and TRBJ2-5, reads GAGVSQSPRYKVAKRGQDVALRCDPISGHVSLFWYQQALGQGPEFLTYFQNEAQLDKSGLPSDRFFAERPEGSVSTLKIQRTQQEDSAVYLCASSLWLAGGLYQETQYFGPGTRLLVL.

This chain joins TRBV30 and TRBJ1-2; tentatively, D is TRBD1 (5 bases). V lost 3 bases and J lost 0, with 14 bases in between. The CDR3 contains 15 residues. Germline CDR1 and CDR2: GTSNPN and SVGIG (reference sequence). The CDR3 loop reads CAWSQLGGPNYGYTF. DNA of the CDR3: TGTGCCTGGAGCCAACTGGGGGGACCTAACTATGGCTACACCTTC.

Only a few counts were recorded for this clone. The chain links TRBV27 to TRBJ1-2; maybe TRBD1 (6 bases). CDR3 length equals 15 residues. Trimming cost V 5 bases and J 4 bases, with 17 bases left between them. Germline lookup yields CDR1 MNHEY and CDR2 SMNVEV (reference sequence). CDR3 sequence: CASSPTDRPSYGYTF. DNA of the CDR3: TGTGCCAGCAGTCCAACAGACAGGCCGTCCTATGGCTACACCTTC.

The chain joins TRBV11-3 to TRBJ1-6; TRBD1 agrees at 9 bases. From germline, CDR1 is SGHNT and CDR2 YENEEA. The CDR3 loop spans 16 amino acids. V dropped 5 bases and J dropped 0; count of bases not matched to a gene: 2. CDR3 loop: CASSGTGSSYNSPLHF. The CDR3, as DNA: TGTGCCAGCAGCGGGACAGGGAGCTCCTATAATTCACCCCTCCACTTT.

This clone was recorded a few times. The CDR3 spells CASSPTQGIGELFF. The CDR3, as DNA: TGTGCCAGCTCACCAACACAGGGAATCGGGGAGCTGTTTTTT. V is TRBV18 and J is TRBJ2-2; D might be TRBD1 (6 bases). The CDR3 totals 14 residues. Trimming shortened V by 2 bases and J by 7 bases, and 11 bases separated the two germline ends. CDR1 and CDR2 from the germline V gene are KGHSH and LQKENI.

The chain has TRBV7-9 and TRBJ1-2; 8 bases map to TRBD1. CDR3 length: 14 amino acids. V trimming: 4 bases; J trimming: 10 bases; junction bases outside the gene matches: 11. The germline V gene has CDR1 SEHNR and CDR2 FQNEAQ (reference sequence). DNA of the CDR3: TGTGCCAGCAGCTCTGCAACAGGGGGGTTGCCCTACACCTTC. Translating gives CASSSATGGLPYTF.

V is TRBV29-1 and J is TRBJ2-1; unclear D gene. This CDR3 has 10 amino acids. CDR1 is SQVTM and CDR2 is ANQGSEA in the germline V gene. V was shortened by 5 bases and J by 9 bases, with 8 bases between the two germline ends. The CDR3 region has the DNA TGCAGCGTTTGGTCCGGTGAGCAGTTCTTC. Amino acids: CSVWSGEQFF.

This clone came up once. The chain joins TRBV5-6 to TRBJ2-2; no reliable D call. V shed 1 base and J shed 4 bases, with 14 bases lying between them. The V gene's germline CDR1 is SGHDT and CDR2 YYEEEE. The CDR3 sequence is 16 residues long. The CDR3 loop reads CASSLWSGGSTGELFF. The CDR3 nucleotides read TGTGCCAGCAGCTTGTGGTCGGGTGGTAGCACCGGGGAGCTGTTTTTT.

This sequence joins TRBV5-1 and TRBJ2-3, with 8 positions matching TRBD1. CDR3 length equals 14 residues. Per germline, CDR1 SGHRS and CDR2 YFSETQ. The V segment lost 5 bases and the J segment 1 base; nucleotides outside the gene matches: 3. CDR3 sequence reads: CASRPGGGTDTQYF. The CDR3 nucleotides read TGCGCCAGCAGACCAGGGGGCGGCACAGATACGCAGTATTTT.

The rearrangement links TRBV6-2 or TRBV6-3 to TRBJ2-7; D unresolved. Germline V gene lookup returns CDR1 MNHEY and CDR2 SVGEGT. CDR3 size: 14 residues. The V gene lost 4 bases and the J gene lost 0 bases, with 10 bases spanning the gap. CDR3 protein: CASSSWRSSYEQYF. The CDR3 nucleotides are TGTGCCAGCAGTTCCTGGCGGAGCTCCTACGAGCAGTACTTC.

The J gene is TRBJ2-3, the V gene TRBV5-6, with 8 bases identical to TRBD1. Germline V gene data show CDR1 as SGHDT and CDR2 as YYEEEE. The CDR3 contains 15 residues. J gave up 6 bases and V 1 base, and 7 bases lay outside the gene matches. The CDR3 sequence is CASSLLTGVYDTQYF. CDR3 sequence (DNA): TGTGCCAGCAGCTTGCTGACAGGGGTTTATGATACGCAGTATTTT. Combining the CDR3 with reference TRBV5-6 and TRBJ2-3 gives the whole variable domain DAGVTQSPTHLIKTRGQQVTLRCSPKSGHDTVSWYQQALGQGPQFIFQYYEEEERQRGNFPDRFSGHQFPNYSSELNVNALLLGDSALYLCASSLLTGVYDTQYFGPGTRLTVL.

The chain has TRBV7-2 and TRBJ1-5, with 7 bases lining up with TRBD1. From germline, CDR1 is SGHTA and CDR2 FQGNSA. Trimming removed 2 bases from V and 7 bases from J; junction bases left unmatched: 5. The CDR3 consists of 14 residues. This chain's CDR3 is CASSLRQGWQPQHF. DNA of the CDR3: TGTGCCAGCAGCTTAAGACAGGGTTGGCAGCCCCAGCATTTT.